This record covers a single T cell receptor beta chain. Its antigen remains undetermined. No much larger clone is present one base from it, and per-base qualities are unavailable. This specimen comes from a study of Graves' ophthalmopathy and Graves' hyperthyroidism (dated by TCRdb to 2016 to 2019). At the level of the whole study: Peripheral blood samples were taken at the time of initial diagnosis, before any treatment was given. In total, under 150 blood samples were TCR-sequenced: 40 to 45 ophthalmopathy, roughly 77 hyperthyroidism and approximately 17 hyperthyroidism-to-ophthalmopathy patients. To explore V-J signatures that distinguish ophthalmopathy from hyperthyroidism, a discovery set of more than 90 patients was enrolled, made up of some 41 with ophthalmopathy and 57 with stable hyperthyroidism. TCR beta repertoire signatures were used to distinguish Graves' ophthalmopathy from Graves' hyperthyroidism and to predict progression to ophthalmopathy. In several hyperthyroidism patients, the T-cell repertoire of thyroid tissue was compared with the T-cell repertoire of blood. An independent validation cohort was composed of 18 hyperthyroidism patients and around 16 patients who later progressed from hyperthyroidism to ophthalmopathy. For training and testing, the 110 or so patients in the discovery cohort were randomly divided in a 7:3 ratio. Once sampling was done, hyperthyroidism patients were given methimazole at a starting dose of 30 mg daily, while ophthalmopathy patients were given high-dose intravenous methylprednisolone.

Patients with ophthalmopathy had moderately to severely active disease, with a Clinical Activity Score of 3 or more, a NOSPECS grade of 4 or more, and a disease duration of less than 3 months. Anyone with other autoimmune diseases, uncontrolled infections, pregnancy or lactation was excluded from the study. Clinical symptoms, serum thyroxine, TRAb, thyroid ultrasound and orbital computed tomography formed the basis of the diagnosis. Using Ficoll-Paque density gradient centrifugation, PBMCs were isolated from about 9.2 ml of fresh peripheral blood. Total RNA was extracted using Trizol reagent, and RNA quality was checked on an Agilent 2100 Bioanalyzer. What the authors observed across the whole study: In validation, the model predicted ophthalmopathy progression with less than 71% sensitivity and less than 80% specificity; 12 predicted patients were CT-confirmed with GO in a median of about 7.1 months. No statistical method was used to set the sample size in advance, and the investigators knew which group each participant was assigned to. Most of the expanded thyroid clonotypes with a frequency above 0.001 were also detected in blood, and it was suggested that the thyroid immune response may be reflected by blood repertoires. The 13-signature model separated ophthalmopathy from stable hyperthyroidism with approximately 88% sensitivity and 81% to 82% specificity in cross-validation, and 80%/75% in the test set.

For repertoire sequencing, the TCR beta CDR3 regions were amplified from RNA transcripts. The first round of RT-PCR was done with HTBI primers and the Qiagen OneStep RT-PCR kit, and was followed by a second round of multiplex PCR, then size selection and purification. Libraries were sequenced on an Illumina HiSeq2000 using paired-end 100 bp reads. Per the authors' processing: SOAPnuke was used for read processing, and reads with adapters, uncalled bases, a mean Phred below 15, or no exact constant-primer or identifier match were discarded. COPE v1.2.5 was used to merge high-quality paired reads. Each unique nucleotide sequence was treated as a clonotype, and MiTCR v1.1 was used to align the clonotypes to the IMGT TRB V, D and J references. The analysis was limited to V-J combinations with a frequency above 0.0001, which together covered 99.2% of repertoires. For each V-J combination, a TCR clonal expansion and chaos score was defined as the ratio of F50 clonal expansion to chaos observed in the TCRdist matrix. Welch's t-statistics and random forest were used to narrow the features down to more than 10 V-J combinations, which were then fed into a naive Bayes classifier. The similarity between thyroid and blood repertoires was quantified using the Morisita-Horn index. TCRdb cleaned the public reads at Q25 with fastp, built clones with MiXCR and kept in-frame beta chains. For every CDR3 protein sequence, its rows merge into one entry that carries the most common genes and DNA. TCRdb, not the original authors, processed these V and J calls. In all, the sample holds over 450,000 distinct CDR3 sequences, and approximately 15% of those were seen once. The ten top clones hold 9.5% to 10% of the sample.

CDR3 length: 15 amino acids, cysteine to phenylalanine. Only the CDR3 DNA stays, 45 bases, in frame from base 1. V is pruned by 4 bases and J by 9 bases, leaving 6 bases of the junction without a gene match. The TCR was taken from a woman in her 30s with Graves' ophthalmopathy. Donor details come from another sample of the same person, matched by shared clones. Sequencing was carried out using blood. This chain is built from TRBV12-3 or TRBV12-4 and TRBJ1-6; 10 central bases correspond to TRBD1. The DNA reads as follows: TGTGCCAGCAGTTACCGGGACAGGGGCGGTTCACCCCTCCACTTT. Its translation reads: CASSYRDRGGSPLHF.